This T cell receptor (beta chain) was observed in a study of cytomegalovirus exposure and HLA in healthy donors. Study observations and caveats: Previous analysis showed most TCR beta V segments were productive about 87% or about 30% of the time. Overall, roughly 160 TCR beta chains were annotated as cytomegalovirus-associated. A later analysis reportedly identified an Asian-associated ancestry cluster as carrying fewer N-insertions than the approximately 670-donor mean.

The CDR3 runs to 14 residues. Germline lookup yields CDR1 PRHDT and CDR2 FYEKMQ (reference sequence). PCR employed 60 Vbeta and 13 Jbeta primers. Clones were read by immunoSEQ multiplex PCR, and TCRdb kept only the in-frame ones, dropping some. The profile shows about 120,000 clones, roughly four fifths of them singletons. As regards this clone: Its antigen is unidentified. One end of the junction varies from germline; a read error may be responsible.

The material sequenced was PBMCs. The clonotype was recovered from a woman in her thirties or forties in good health and CMV-seronegative. The chain employs TRBV13 and TRBJ2-5, with TRBD1 identical over 7 bases. The J call may be faulty, since TRBJ2-7 better matches the DNA end. The CDR3 is CASSLRQGSYEQYF. The CDR3 coding sequence is TGCGCCAGCAGCCTCCGACAGGGTAGCTACGAGCAGTACTTC.